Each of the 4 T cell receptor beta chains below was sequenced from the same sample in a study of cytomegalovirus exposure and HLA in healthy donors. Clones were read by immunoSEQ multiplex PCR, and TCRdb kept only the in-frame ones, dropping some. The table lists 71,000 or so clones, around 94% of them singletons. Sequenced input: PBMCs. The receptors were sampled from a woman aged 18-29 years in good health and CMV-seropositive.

The CDR3 region has the DNA TGTGCCAGCAGTGAAGCGTATGTACGGACAGTCTATGGCTACACCTTC. It is translated as CASSEAYVRTVYGYTF. The V call is TRBV6-1, the J call TRBJ1-2; D is perhaps TRBD1 (6 bases). From germline, CDR1 is MNHNS and CDR2 SASEGT. This CDR3 has 16 amino acids. The V end was cut by 0 bases, the J end by 4 bases, with 15 bases between.

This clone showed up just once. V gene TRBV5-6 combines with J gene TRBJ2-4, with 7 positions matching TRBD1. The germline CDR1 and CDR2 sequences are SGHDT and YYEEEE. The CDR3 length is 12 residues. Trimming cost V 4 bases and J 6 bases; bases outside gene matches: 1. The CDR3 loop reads CASSRQGNIQYF. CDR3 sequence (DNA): TGTGCCAGCAGCCGACAGGGAAACATTCAGTACTTC.

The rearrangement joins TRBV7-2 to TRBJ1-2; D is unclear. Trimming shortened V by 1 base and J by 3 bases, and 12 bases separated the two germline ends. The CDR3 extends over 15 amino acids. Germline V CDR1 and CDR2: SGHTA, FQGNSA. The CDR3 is CASSLVGRLDYGYTF. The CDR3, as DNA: TGTGCCAGCAGCTTAGTTGGCAGACTGGACTATGGCTACACCTTC.

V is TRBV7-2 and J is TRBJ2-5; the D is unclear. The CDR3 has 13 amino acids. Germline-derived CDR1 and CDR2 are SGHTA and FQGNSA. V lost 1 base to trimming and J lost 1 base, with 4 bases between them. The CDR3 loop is CASSLVAQETQYF. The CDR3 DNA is TGTGCCAGCAGCTTAGTGGCCCAAGAGACCCAGTACTTC.